The rows below give T cell receptor beta chains drawn from one sample of a study of T cells in Graves' hyperthyroidism and ophthalmopathy. TCRdb called the multiplex PCR reads again in MiXCR, with one record for every CDR3 protein. Of roughly 290,000 distinct CDR3 sequences detected, approximately 15% appear once; the ten largest clones hold 55% to 60%. Sequenced input: blood. Source of these receptors: a woman aged 55-69 years with Graves' ophthalmopathy. CDR3s include the opening cysteine and the closing phenylalanine or tryptophan. Each record gives: clone size, J gene, V gene, D gene, CDR3 protein, CDR3 DNA. The D gene is left open where the match is weak. Clone size is shown for a subset of rows, as once, few, many or a class of expanded clone.

abundance: many
j_gene: TRBJ2-7
v_gene: TRBV2
d_gene: TRBD1
CDR3aa: CASGTGRLYEQYF
CDR3nt: TGTGCCAGCGGGACAGGGCGACTTTACGAGCAGTACTTC

abundance: many
j_gene: TRBJ2-1
v_gene: TRBV7-2
d_gene: .
CDR3aa: CASSSTNTGNEQFF
CDR3nt: TGTGCCAGCAGCTCGACGAACACAGGAAATGAGCAGTTCTTC

abundance: many
j_gene: TRBJ1-2
v_gene: TRBV4-1
d_gene: .
CDR3aa: CASSPTASANYGYTF
CDR3nt: TGCGCCAGCAGCCCTACAGCTTCCGCTAACTATGGCTACACCTTC

abundance: .
j_gene: TRBJ1-2
v_gene: TRBV4-3
d_gene: TRBD1
CDR3aa: CASSQLQGNYGYTF
CDR3nt: TGCGCCAGCAGCCAACTACAGGGGAACTATGGCTACACCTTC

abundance: many
j_gene: TRBJ1-5
v_gene: TRBV6-1
d_gene: .
CDR3aa: CASGGQPANQPQHF
CDR3nt: TGTGCCAGCGGCGGGCAACCGGCCAATCAGCCCCAGCATTTT

abundance: .
j_gene: TRBJ2-1
v_gene: TRBV19
d_gene: TRBD2
CDR3aa: CASSLLAGGNDEQFF
CDR3nt: TGTGCCAGTAGTTTGCTAGCGGGGGGCAACGATGAGCAGTTCTTC

abundance: few
j_gene: TRBJ2-1
v_gene: TRBV24-1
d_gene: .
CDR3aa: CATSAGSNEQFF
CDR3nt: TGTGCCACCAGTGCCGGGAGCAATGAGCAGTTCTTC

abundance: few
j_gene: TRBJ2-7
v_gene: TRBV7-9
d_gene: TRBD2
CDR3aa: CASSSTSDAGGRHEQYF
CDR3nt: TGTGCCAGCAGCTCCACATCAGACGCGGGAGGGCGGCACGAGCAGTACTTC

abundance: .
j_gene: TRBJ2-2
v_gene: TRBV14
d_gene: .
CDR3aa: CASSRDLLYTGELFF
CDR3nt: TGTGCCAGCAGCCGGGACCTACTCTACACCGGGGAGCTGTTTTTT

abundance: .
j_gene: TRBJ1-6
v_gene: TRBV25-1
d_gene: TRBD1
CDR3aa: CASSEWGQGPHSPLHF
CDR3nt: TGTGCCAGCAGTGAATGGGGACAGGGGCCCCATTCACCCCTCCACTTT

abundance: many
j_gene: TRBJ2-3
v_gene: TRBV11-2
d_gene: TRBD2
CDR3aa: CASRQPHAGTSGGGGTDTQYF
CDR3nt: TGTGCCAGCAGGCAGCCCCACGCCGGGACTAGCGGGGGGGGAGGCACAGATACGCAGTATTTT

abundance: many
j_gene: TRBJ2-7
v_gene: TRBV6-1
d_gene: .
CDR3aa: CASSEEQGDEQYF
CDR3nt: TGTGCCAGCAGTGAAGAACAGGGAGACGAGCAGTACTTC

abundance: many
j_gene: TRBJ2-1
v_gene: TRBV7-2
d_gene: .
CDR3aa: CASSLQGNEQFF
CDR3nt: TGTGCCAGCAGCCTACAGGGTAATGAGCAGTTCTTC

abundance: .
j_gene: TRBJ1-2
v_gene: TRBV7-2
d_gene: .
CDR3aa: CASSLAGLNYGYTF
CDR3nt: TGTGCCAGCAGCTTAGCAGGGCTCAACTATGGCTACACCTTC